The rows below give T cell receptor beta chains drawn from one sample of a study of cytomegalovirus exposure and HLA in healthy donors. Sequencing was performed with immunoSEQ multiplex PCR; in TCRdb, only in-frame clones are kept and a portion is missing. This sample has roughly 99,000 clones, with 75% to 85% found just once. Source material: PBMCs. These receptors all stem from a woman between 35 and 50 years old in good health and CMV-seronegative. CDR3s include the opening cysteine and the closing phenylalanine or tryptophan.

cdr3_aa,j_call,v_call
CASSYGRRNYGYTF,TRBJ1-2,TRBV6-5
CASSSDKTGKAFF,TRBJ1-1,TRBV5-6
CASSRASSYNSPLHF,TRBJ1-6,TRBV19
CASSGTGSNQPQHF,TRBJ1-5,TRBV6-5
CASSPGGGQGNTIYF,TRBJ1-3,TRBV5-1
CASGLLNQPQHF,TRBJ1-5,TRBV12-5
CASSLGGVSYNSPLHF,TRBJ1-6,TRBV5-4
CASSTKAYQETQYF,TRBJ2-5,TRBV18
CASSHQTGVNEKLFF,TRBJ1-4,TRBV6-1
CASSVGAGSYNEQFF,TRBJ2-1,TRBV9
CASRGLVYGYTF,TRBJ1-2,TRBV25-1
CASSLGDSGEQYF,TRBJ2-7,TRBV7-2
CASSSQPGLSNQPQHF,TRBJ1-5,TRBV7-6
CAWSVPGRGNVNTEAFF,TRBJ1-1,TRBV30
CASTPGQTWAFF,TRBJ1-1,TRBV2
CAWSTPGQGNEKLFF,TRBJ1-4,TRBV30
CSVVLLKRGSTDTQYF,TRBJ2-3,TRBV29-1
CASSTPAGTGNTIYF,TRBJ1-3,TRBV19
CASSQSLAGGRNEQFF,TRBJ2-1,TRBV4-3
CASSSSGRGQETQYF,TRBJ2-5,TRBV27
CASSRTDGGGYEQYF,TRBJ2-7,TRBV6-5
CASSEDRGYTEAFF,TRBJ1-1,TRBV6-1
CASRIGTNSNQPQHF,TRBJ1-5,TRBV2
CASSPRQQRSEQYF,TRBJ2-7,TRBV11-1
CASSRTGHGDSGNTIYF,TRBJ1-3,TRBV4-2
CASSPDWQGTEAFF,TRBJ1-1,TRBV5-4
CASSHSVGTSTDTQYF,TRBJ2-3,TRBV7-9
CASRPRGRGSNQPQHF,TRBJ1-5,TRBV6-6
CASNPIAGGLYNEQFF,TRBJ2-1,TRBV14
CSAEGDRGAEAFF,TRBJ1-1,TRBV29-1
CASSTPRTGDYEQYF,TRBJ2-7,TRBV19
CASSAGTEAFF,TRBJ1-1,TRBV14
CAWSQLGGPLHF,TRBJ1-6,TRBV30
CASSLRPDSGEQYF,TRBJ2-7,TRBV5-4
CASSRGQGLLETQYF,TRBJ2-5,TRBV5-5
CASSSYSEQYF,TRBJ2-7,TRBV5-4
CASRQGGNTEAFF,TRBJ1-1,TRBV19
CASSTRDIFWEEQYF,TRBJ2-7,TRBV9
CASSSTTGVWEKLFF,TRBJ1-4,TRBV7-2
CASSLDFQRPMREQYF,TRBJ2-7,TRBV7-8
CSVVRDSGGELFF,TRBJ2-2,TRBV29-1
CASTMGRKNTEAFF,TRBJ1-1,TRBV10-1
CATSGGQILQPQHF,TRBJ1-5,TRBV15
CASSRPGGTNEKLFF,TRBJ1-4,TRBV28
CASSYSEPPDTQYF,TRBJ2-3,TRBV6-6
CASSLESGDQYF,TRBJ2-5,TRBV5-1
CASIAGEYTDTQYF,TRBJ2-3,TRBV2
CASSPTWGTGVDGYTF,TRBJ1-2,TRBV4-1
CASSLMGGEQENHTNYGYTF,TRBJ1-2,TRBV28
CASSQAPGGIYEQYF,TRBJ2-7,TRBV4-3
CAWIGAGVVTEALF,TRBJ1-1,TRBV30
CSVDGGANTGELFF,TRBJ2-2,TRBV29-1
CASSEGTGYGYTF,TRBJ1-2,TRBV6-1
CASSVGGAEQPQHF,TRBJ1-5,TRBV9
CSVVRDRGYEQYF,TRBJ2-7,TRBV29-1
CASNRAQGTDTQYF,TRBJ2-3,TRBV5-4
CASSLNADSYEQYF,TRBJ2-7,TRBV5-1
CASSQRDNGNTIYF,TRBJ1-3,TRBV4-2
CASSLAGQGSYEQYF,TRBJ2-7,TRBV28